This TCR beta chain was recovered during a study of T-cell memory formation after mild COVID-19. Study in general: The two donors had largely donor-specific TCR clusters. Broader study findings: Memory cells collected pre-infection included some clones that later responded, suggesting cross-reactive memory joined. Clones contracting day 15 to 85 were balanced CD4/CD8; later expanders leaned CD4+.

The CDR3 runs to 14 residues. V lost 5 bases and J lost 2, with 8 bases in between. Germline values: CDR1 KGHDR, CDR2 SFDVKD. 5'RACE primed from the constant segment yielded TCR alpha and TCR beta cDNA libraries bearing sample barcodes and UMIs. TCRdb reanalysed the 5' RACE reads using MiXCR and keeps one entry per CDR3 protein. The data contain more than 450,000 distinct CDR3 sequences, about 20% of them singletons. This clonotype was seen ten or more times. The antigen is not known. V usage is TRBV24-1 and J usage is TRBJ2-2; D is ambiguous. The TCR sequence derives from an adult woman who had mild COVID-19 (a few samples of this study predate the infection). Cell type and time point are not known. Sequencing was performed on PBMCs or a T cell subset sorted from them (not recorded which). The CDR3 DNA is TGTGCCACCAGTGGAGTACTCAACACCGGGGAGCTGTTTTTT. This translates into CATSGVLNTGELFF.